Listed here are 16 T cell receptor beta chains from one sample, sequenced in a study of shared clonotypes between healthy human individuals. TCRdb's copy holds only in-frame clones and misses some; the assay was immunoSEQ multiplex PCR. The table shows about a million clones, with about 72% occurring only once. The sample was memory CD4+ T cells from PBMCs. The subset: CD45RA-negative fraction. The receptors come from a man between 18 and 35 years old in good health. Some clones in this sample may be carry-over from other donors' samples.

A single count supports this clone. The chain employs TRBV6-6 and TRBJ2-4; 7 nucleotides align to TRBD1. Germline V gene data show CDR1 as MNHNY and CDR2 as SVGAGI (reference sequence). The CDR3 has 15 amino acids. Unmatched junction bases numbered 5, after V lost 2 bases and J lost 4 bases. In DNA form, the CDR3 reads TGTGCCAGCAGTTACAGTGGGACAGAGAAAAACATTCAGTACTTC. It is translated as CASSYSGTEKNIQYF.

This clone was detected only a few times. CDR3 residues: CASSLGPVELFF. CDR3 in DNA: TGCGCCAGCAGCTTGGGACCTGTGGAGCTGTTTTTT. This chain joins TRBV5-1 and TRBJ2-2; D is unclear. Germline CDR1 SGHRS, CDR2 YFSETQ. The CDR3 extends over 12 amino acids. The germline V and J ends were trimmed by 0 bases and 10 bases, with 7 bases remaining between them.

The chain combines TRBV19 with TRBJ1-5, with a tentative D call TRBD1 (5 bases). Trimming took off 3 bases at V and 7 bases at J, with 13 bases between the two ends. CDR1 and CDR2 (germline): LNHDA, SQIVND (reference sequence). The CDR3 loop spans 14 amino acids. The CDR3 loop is CASSIIGARQPQHF. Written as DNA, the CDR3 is TGTGCCAGTAGTATCATAGGGGCGCGGCAGCCCCAGCATTTT. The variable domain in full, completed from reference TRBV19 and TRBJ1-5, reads DGGITQSPKYLFRKEGQNVTLSCEQNLNHDAMYWYRQDPGQGLRLIYYSQIVNDFQKGDIAEGYSVSREKKESFPLTVTSAQKNPTAFYLCASSIIGARQPQHFGDGTRLSIL.

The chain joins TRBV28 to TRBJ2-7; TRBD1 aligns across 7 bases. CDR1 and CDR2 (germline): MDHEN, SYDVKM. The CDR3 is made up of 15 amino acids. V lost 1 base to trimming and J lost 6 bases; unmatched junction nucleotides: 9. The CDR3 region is CASSLLWQGVVEQYF. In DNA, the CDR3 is TGTGCCAGCAGTTTATTATGGCAGGGGGTGGTCGAGCAGTACTTC.

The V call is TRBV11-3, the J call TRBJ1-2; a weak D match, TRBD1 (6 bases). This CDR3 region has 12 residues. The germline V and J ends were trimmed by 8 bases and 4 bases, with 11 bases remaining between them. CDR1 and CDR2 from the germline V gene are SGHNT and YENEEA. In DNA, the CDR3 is TGTGCCAGCTGGAGGGGGTCCTATGGCTACACCTTC. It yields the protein CASWRGSYGYTF.

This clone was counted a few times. CDR3 amino acids: CATSRDLNTEAFF. The DNA for the CDR3 is TGTGCCACCAGCAGAGACTTGAACACTGAAGCTTTCTTT. This chain joins TRBV15 and TRBJ1-1, with D unresolved. Germline CDR1 and CDR2: LNHNV and YYDKDF (reference sequence). The V gene lost 0 bases and the J gene lost 0 bases, with 2 bases spanning the gap. The CDR3 has 13 amino acids.

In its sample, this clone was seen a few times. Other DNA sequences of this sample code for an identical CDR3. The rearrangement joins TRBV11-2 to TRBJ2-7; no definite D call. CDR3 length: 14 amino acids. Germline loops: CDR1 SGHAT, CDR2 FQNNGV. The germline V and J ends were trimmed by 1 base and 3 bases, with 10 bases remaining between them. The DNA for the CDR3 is TGTGCCAGCAGCTTAGGGCTTGGAAACTACGAGCAGTACTTC. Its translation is CASSLGLGNYEQYF.

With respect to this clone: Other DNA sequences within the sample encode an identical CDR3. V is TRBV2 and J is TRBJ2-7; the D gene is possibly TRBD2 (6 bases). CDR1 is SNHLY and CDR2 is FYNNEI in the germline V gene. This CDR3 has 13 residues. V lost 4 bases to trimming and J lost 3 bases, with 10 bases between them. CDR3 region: CASSGGLVYEQYF. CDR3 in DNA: TGTGCCAGCAGTGGGGGACTGGTCTACGAGCAGTACTTC.

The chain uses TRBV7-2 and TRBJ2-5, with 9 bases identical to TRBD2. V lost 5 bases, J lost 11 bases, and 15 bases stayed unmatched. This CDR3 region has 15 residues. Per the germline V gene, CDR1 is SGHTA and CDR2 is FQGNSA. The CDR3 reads CASSTRLAVKGAQYF. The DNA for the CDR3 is TGTGCCAGCAGCACCCGACTAGCGGTAAAGGGGGCTCAGTACTTC.

The CDR3 region has the DNA TGTGCCAGCAGTTCACATCGCGGAATCAGCAATATATACACTGAAGCTTTCTTT. It is translated as CASSSHRGISNIYTEAFF. V is TRBV28 and J is TRBJ1-1; D is ambiguous. Trimming pared 4 bases from V and 3 bases from J, leaving 24 bases between. There are 18 residues in the CDR3. In germline, CDR1 is MDHEN, CDR2 SYDVKM.

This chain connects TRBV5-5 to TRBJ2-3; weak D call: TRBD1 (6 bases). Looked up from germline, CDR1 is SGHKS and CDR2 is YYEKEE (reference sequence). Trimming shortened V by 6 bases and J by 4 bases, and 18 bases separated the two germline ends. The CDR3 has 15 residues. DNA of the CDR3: TGTGCCAGCACCCGGAACGACAGACAGGCAGATACGCAGTATTTT. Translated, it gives CASTRNDRQADTQYF.

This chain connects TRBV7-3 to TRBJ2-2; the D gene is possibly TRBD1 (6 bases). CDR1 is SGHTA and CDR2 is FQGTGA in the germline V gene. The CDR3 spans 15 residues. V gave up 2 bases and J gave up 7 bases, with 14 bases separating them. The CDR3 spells CASSLGQPPDGELFF. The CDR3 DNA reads TGTGCCAGCAGCTTAGGACAGCCACCCGACGGGGAGCTGTTTTTT.

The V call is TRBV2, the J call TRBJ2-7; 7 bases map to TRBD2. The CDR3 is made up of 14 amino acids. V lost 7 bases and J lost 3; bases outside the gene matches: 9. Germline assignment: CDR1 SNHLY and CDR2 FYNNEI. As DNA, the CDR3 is TGTGCCAGCACTGAGACTAGCCGAGGCTACGAGCAGTACTTC. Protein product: CASTETSRGYEQYF.

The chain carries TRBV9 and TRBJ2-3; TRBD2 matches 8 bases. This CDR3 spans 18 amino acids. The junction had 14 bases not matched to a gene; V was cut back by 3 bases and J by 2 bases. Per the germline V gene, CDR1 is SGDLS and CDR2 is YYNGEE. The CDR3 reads CASSAPRTGGGNTDTQYF. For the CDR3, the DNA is TGTGCCAGCAGCGCCCCAAGGACTGGCGGGGGGAACACAGATACGCAGTATTTT. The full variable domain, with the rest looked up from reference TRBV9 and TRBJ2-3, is DSGVTQTPKHLITATGQRVTLRCSPRSGDLSVYWYQQSLDQGLQFLIQYYNGEERAKGNILERFSAQQFPDLHSELNLSSLELGDSALYFCASSAPRTGGGNTDTQYFGPGTRLTVL.

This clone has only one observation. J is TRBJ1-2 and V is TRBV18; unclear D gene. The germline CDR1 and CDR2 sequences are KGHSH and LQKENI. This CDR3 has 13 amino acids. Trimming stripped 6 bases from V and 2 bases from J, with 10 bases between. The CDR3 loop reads CASSDGSNYGYTF. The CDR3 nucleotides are TGTGCCAGCTCGGACGGATCCAACTATGGCTACACCTTC.

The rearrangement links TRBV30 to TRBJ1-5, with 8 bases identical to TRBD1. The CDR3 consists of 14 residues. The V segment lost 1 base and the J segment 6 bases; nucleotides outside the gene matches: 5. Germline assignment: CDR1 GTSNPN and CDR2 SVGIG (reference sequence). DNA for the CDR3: TGTGCCTGGAGTGGGTCAGGGGGCGTTCAGCCCCAGCATTTT. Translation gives CAWSGSGGVQPQHF.